This T cell receptor (beta chain) is drawn from a study of identical twins. TCRdb fed the 5' RACE reads into MiXCR, producing one record per CDR3 protein. The profile shows roughly 500,000 distinct CDR3 sequences, 20% to 25% of them singletons. The CDR3 totals 11 residues. Between the trimmed V and J ends, which lost 6 bases and 9 bases, there was a span of 14 bases. Germline CDR1 and CDR2: DFQATT and SNEGSKA (reference sequence). The same specimen was also included in a second study, on T cells expressing NK-cell markers. As that report states: The TCR beta repertoires originated in sorted CD3+CD56+NKG2C+, CD3+CD56+NKG2C- and CD3+CD56-NKG2C+ T cells.

This chain joins TRBV20-1 and TRBJ2-5; D might be TRBD2 (7 bases). The sample comprised CD4+ T cells sorted from blood. The TCR comes from a woman between 18 and 29 years old in good health. This CDR3 reads CSAPGGGAQYF. In DNA form, the CDR3 reads TGCAGTGCCCCAGGAGGGGGGGCCCAGTACTTC.